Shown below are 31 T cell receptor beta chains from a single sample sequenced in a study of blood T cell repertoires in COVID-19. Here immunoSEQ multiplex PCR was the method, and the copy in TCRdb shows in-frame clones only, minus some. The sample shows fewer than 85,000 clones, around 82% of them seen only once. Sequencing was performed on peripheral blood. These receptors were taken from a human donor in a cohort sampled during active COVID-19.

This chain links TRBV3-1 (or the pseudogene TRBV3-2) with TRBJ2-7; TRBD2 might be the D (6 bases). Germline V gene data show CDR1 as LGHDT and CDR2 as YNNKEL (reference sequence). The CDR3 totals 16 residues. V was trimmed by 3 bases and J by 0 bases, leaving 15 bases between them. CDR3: CASSHQGIGGSYEQYF. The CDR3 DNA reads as TGTGCCAGCAGCCACCAGGGTATCGGGGGCTCCTACGAGCAGTACTTC.

CDR3 nucleotide sequence: TGCGCCAGCCACAGGGGGACCCAAGAGACCCAGTACTTC. It translates to CASHRGTQETQYF. The chain combines TRBV23-1 with TRBJ2-5, with TRBD1 matching over 8 bases. TRBV23-1 carries the ORF label, with uncertain function. The CDR3 loop spans 13 amino acids. The J segment lost 1 base and the V segment lost 8 bases, leaving 3 bases of the junction unmatched.

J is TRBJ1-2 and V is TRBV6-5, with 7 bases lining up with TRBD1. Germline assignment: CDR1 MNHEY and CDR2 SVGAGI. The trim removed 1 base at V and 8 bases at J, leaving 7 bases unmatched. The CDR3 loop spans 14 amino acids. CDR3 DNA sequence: TGTGCCAGCAGTTACTTAAATTCAGGGGGAGGCTACACCTTC. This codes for CASSYLNSGGGYTF.

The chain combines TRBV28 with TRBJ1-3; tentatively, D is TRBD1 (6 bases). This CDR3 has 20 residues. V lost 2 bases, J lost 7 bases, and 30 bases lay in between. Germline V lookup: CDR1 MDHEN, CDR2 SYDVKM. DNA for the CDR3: TGTGCCAGCAGTTTACATAATATAATGGACAGTTTGCAAAATAGGAACACCATATATTTT. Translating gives CASSLHNIMDSLQNRNTIYF. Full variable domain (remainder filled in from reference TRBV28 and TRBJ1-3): DVKVTQSSRYLVKRTGEKVFLECVQDMDHENMFWYRQDPGLGLRLIYFSYDVKMKEKGDIPEGYSVSREKKERFSLILESASTNQTSMYLCASSLHNIMDSLQNRNTIYFGEGSWLTVV.

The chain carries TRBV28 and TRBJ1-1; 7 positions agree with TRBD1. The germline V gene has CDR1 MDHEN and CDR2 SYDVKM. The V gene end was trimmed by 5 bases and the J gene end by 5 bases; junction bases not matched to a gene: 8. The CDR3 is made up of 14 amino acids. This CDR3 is CASSLHRGATEAFF. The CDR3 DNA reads TGTGCCAGCAGTCTCCACAGGGGAGCAACTGAAGCTTTCTTT.

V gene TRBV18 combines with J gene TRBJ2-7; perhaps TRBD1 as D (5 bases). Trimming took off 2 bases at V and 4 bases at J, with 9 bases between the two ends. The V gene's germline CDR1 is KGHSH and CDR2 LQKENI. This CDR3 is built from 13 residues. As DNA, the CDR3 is TGTGCCAGCTCACCAGTCAGGGAATACGAGCAGTACTTC. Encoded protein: CASSPVREYEQYF. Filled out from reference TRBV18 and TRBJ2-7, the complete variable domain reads NAGVMQNPRHLVRRRGQEARLRCSPMKGHSHVYWYRQLPEEGLKFMVYLQKENIIDESGMPKERFSAEFPKEGPSILRIQQVVRGDSAAYFCASSPVREYEQYFGPGTRLTVT.

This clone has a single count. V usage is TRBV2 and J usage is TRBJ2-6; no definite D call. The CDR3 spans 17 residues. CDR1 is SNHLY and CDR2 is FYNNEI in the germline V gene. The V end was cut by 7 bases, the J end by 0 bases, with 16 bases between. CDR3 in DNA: TGTGCCAGCACCGAATGGGCCGAGAGCTCTGGGGCCAACGTCCTGACTTTC. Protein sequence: CASTEWAESSGANVLTF.

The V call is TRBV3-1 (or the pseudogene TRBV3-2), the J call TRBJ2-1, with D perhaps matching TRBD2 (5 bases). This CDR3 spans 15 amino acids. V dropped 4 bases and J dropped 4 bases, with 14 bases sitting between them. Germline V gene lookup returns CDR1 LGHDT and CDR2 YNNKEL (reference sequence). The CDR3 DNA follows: TGTGCCAGCAGCCTTACTAGTCGTTCTTACAATGAGCAGTTCTTC. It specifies CASSLTSRSYNEQFF.

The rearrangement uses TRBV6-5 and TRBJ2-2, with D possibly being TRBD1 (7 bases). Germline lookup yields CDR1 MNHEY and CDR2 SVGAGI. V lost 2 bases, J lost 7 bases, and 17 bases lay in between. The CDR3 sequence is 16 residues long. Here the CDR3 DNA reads TGTGCCAGCAGTTACCCCCAGGGGGGCGGGAACGGGGAGCTGTTTTTT. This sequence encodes CASSYPQGGGNGELFF.

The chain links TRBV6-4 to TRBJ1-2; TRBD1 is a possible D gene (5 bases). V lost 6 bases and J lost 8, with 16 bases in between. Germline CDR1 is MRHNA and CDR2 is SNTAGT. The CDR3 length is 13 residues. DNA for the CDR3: TGTGCCAGCAGCGCCGGAGGGGCGGGAGGCTACACCTTC. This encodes CASSAGGAGGYTF.

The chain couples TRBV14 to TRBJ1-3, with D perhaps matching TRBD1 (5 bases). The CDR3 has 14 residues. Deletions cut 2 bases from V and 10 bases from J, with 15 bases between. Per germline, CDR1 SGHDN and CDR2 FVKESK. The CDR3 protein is CASSQRGGSGTIYF. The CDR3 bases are TGTGCCAGCAGCCAACGGGGGGGTTCCGGTACCATATATTTT. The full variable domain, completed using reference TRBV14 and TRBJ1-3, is EAGVTQFPSHSVIEKGQTVTLRCDPISGHDNLYWYRRVMGKEIKFLLHFVKESKQDESGMPNNRFLAERTGGTYSTLKVQPAELEDSGVYFCASSQRGGSGTIYFGEGSWLTVV.

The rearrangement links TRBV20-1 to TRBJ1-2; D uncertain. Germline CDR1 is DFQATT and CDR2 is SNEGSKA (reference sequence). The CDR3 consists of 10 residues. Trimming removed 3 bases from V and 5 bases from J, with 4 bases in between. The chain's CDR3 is CSASQYGYTF. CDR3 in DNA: TGCAGTGCTAGCCAGTATGGCTACACCTTC.

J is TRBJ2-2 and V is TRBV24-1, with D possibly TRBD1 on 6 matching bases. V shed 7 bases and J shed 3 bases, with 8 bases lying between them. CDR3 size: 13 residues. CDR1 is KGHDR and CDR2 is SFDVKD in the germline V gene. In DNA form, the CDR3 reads TGTGCCACCAGGGACAGACACACCGGGGAGCTGTTTTTT. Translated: CATRDRHTGELFF.

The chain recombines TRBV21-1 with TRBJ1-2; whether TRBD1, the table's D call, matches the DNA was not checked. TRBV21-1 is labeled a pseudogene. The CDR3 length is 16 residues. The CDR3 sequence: CASSRTTGKRRYGYTF. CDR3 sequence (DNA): TGTGCCAGCAGCAGAACGACAGGGAAGAGGCGCTATGGCTACACCTTC.

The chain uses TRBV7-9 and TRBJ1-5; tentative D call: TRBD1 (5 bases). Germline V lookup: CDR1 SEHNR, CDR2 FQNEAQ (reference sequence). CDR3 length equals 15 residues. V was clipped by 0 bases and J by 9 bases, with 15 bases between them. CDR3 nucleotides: TGTGCCAGCAGCTTAGCAAGCCCAGGGATATCGCCCCAGCATTTT. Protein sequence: CASSLASPGISPQHF. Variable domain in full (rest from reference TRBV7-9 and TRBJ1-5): DTGVSQNPRHKITKRGQNVTFRCDPISEHNRLYWYRQTLGQGPEFLTYFQNEAQLEKSRLLSDRFSAERPKGSFSTLEIQRTEQGDSAMYLCASSLASPGISPQHFGDGTRLSIL.

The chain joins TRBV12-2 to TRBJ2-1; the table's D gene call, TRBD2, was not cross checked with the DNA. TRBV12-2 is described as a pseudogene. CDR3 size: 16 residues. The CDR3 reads CASRLNRGSSYNEQFF. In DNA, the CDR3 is TGTGCAAGTCGCTTGAACCGGGGGAGCTCCTACAATGAGCAGTTCTTC.

The CDR3 loop reads CASIPSGGHTDTQYF. Written as DNA, the CDR3 is TGTGCCAGCATCCCATCGGGGGGCCACACAGATACGCAGTATTTT. This chain links TRBV5-4 with TRBJ2-3; TRBD2 might be the D (7 bases). The CDR3 spans 15 residues. CDR1 is SGHNT, CDR2 YYREEE, per germline (reference sequence). V dropped 6 bases and J dropped 2 bases, with 16 bases sitting between them.

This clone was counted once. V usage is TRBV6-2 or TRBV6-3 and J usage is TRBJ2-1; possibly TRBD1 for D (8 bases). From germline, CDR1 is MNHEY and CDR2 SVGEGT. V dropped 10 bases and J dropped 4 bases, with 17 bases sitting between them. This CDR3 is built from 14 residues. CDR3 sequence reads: CATSGDRRYNEQFF. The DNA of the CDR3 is TGTGCCACCAGCGGGGACAGGAGGTACAATGAGCAGTTCTTC.

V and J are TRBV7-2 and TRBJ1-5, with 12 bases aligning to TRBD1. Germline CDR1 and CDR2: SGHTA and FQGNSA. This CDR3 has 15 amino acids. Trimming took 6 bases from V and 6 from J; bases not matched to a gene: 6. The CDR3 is CASRGGTGGGQPQHF. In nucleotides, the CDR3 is TGTGCCAGCAGAGGCGGGACAGGGGGCGGTCAGCCCCAGCATTTT.

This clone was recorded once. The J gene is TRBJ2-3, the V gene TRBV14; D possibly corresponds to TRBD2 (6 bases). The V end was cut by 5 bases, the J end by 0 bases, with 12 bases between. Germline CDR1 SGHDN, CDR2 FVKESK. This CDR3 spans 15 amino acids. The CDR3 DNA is TGTGCCAGCAGCTTTTGGGGGACTAGCACAGATACGCAGTATTTT. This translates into CASSFWGTSTDTQYF.

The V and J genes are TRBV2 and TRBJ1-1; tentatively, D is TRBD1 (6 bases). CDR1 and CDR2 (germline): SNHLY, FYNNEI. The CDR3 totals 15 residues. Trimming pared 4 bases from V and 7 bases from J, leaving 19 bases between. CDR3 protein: CASSGGWDKGIEAFF. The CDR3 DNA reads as TGTGCCAGCAGTGGGGGATGGGACAAGGGTATTGAAGCTTTCTTT.

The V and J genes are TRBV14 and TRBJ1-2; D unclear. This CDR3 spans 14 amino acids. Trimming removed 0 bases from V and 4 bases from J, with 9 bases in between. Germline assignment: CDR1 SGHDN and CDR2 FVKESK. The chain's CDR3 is CASSQDWGGYGYTF. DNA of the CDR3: TGTGCCAGCAGCCAAGATTGGGGAGGCTATGGCTACACCTTC.

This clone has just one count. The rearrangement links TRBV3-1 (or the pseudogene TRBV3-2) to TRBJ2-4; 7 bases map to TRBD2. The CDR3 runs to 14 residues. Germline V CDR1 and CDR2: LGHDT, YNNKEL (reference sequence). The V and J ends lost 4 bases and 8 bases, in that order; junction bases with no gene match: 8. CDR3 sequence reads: CASSPYGTMDIQYF. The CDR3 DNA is TGTGCCAGCAGCCCCTACGGGACTATGGACATTCAGTACTTC.

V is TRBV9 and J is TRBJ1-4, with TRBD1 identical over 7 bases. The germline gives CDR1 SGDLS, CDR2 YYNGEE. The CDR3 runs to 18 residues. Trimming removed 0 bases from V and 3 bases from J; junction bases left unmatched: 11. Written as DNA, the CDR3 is TGTGCCAGCAGCGTAGAGAGGGGACAGCACCCTGCTAATGAAAAACTGTTTTTT. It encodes CASSVERGQHPANEKLFF.

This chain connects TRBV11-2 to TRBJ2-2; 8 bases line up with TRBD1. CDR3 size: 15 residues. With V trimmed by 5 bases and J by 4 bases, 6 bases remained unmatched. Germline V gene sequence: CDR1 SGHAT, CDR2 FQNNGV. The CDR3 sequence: CASSRRQGTTGELFF. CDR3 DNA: TGTGCCAGCAGCCGTCGACAGGGGACCACCGGGGAGCTGTTTTTT.

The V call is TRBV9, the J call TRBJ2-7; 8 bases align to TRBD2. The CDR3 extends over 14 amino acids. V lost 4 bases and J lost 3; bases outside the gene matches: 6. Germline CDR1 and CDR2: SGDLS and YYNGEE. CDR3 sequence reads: CASSPTSGFYEQYF. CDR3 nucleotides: TGTGCCAGCAGCCCTACTAGCGGATTCTACGAGCAGTACTTC.

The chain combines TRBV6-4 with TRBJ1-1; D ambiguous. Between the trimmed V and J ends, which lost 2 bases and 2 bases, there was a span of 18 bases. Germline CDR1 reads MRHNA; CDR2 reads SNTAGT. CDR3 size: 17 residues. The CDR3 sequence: CASSDDTDLMINTEAFF. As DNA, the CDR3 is TGTGCCAGCAGTGACGATACGGACTTGATGATAAACACTGAAGCTTTCTTT.

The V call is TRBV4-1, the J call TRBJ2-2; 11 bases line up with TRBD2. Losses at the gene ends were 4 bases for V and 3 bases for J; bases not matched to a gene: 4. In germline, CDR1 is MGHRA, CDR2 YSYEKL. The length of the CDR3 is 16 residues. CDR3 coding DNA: TGCGCCAGCAGCCTTAGCGGGGGGGAGGACACCGGGGAGCTGTTTTTT. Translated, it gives CASSLSGGEDTGELFF.

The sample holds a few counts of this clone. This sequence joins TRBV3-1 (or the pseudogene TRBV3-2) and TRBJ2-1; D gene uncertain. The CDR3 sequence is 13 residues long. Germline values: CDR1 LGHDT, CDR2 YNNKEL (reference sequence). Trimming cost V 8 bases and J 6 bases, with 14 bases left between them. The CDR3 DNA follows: TGTGCCAGCTCTCGAGGATGGTCCAATGAGCAGTTCTTC. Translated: CASSRGWSNEQFF.

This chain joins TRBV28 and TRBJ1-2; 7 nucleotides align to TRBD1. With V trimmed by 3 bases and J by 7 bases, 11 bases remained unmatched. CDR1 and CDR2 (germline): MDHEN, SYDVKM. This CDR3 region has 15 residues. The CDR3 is CASSFLQGLFGGYTF. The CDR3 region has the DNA TGTGCCAGCAGTTTTCTACAGGGGCTGTTTGGTGGCTACACCTTC.

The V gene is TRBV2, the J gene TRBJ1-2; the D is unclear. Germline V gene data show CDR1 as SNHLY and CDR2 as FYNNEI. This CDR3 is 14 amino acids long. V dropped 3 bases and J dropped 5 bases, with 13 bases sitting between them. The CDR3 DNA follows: TGTGCCAGCAGTGAGGCCGGCAGGTCGTATGGCTACACCTTC. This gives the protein CASSEAGRSYGYTF.